This T cell receptor (beta chain) stems from a study of blood T cell repertoires in COVID-19. Clones were read by immunoSEQ multiplex PCR, and TCRdb kept only the in-frame ones, dropping some. The repertoire holds 150,000 or so clones, with 86% as singletons. Membership in each cohort depended on participant-reported clinical history. Germline values: CDR1 KGHSH, CDR2 LQKENI. The J segment lost 5 bases and the V segment lost 4 bases, leaving 4 bases of the junction unmatched. The CDR3 spans 15 residues. Material: PBMCs or T cells enriched from blood (not recorded which). The receptor's source is a man aged 45-65 years who had recovered from COVID-19. V is TRBV18 and J is TRBJ1-6; 8 bases agree with TRBD1. CDR3 DNA: TGTGCCAGCTCACAGACAGGGGTTGATAATTCACCCCTCCACTTT. Its translation: CASSQTGVDNSPLHF.